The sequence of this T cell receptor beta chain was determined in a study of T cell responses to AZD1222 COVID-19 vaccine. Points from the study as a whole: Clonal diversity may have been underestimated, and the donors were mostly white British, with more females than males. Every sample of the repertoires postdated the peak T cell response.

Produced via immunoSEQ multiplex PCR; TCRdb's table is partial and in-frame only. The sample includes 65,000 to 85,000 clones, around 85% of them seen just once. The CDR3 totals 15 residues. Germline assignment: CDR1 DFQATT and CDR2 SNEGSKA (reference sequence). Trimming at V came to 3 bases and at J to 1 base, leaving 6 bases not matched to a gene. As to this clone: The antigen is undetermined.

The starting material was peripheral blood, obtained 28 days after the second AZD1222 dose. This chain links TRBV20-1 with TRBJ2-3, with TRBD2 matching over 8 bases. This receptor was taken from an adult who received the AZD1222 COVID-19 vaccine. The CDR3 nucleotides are TGCAGTGCTAGTAGGCTAGCGGGCGGCACAGATACGCAGTATTTT. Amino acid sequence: CSASRLAGGTDTQYF.